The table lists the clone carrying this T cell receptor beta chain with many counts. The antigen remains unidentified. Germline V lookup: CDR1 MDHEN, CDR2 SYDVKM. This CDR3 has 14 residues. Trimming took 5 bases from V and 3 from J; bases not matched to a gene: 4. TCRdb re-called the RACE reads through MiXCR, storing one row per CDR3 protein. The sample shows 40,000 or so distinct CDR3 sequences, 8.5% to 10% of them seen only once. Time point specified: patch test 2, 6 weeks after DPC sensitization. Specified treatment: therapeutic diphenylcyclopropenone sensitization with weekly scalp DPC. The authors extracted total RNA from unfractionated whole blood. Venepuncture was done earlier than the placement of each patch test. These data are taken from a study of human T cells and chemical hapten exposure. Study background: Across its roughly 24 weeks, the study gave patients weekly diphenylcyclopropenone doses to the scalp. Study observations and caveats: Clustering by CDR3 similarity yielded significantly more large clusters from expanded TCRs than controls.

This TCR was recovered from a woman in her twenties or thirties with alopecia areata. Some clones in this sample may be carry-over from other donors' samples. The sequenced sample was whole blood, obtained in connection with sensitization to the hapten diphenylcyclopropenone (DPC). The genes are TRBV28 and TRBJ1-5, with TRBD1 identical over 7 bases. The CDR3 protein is CASSQGQDNQPQHF. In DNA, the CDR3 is TGTGCCAGCAGTCAAGGACAGGACAATCAGCCCCAGCATTTT. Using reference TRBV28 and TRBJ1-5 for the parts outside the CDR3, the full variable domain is DVKVTQSSRYLVKRTGEKVFLECVQDMDHENMFWYRQDPGLGLRLIYFSYDVKMKEKGDIPEGYSVSREKKERFSLILESASTNQTSMYLCASSQGQDNQPQHFGDGTRLSIL.